This T cell receptor beta chain stems from a study of blood T cell repertoires in COVID-19. The overall study: Researchers got acute and convalescent COVID-19 samples from the United States, Italy and Spain. PBMCs, B-cell-depleted T cells, or T cells provided the cDNA or gDNA that made up the material.

As originally analysed: Estimated nucleated cell counts came from reference gene primer amplification. The method was immunoSEQ multiplex PCR; TCRdb's version includes in-frame clones alone and lacks a portion of them. V and J calls and clone size are those listed in that table; D and trimming were worked out from the DNA. In the table there are about 39,000 clones, 75% to 90% of which are singletons. This CDR3 region has 16 residues. Trimming took 4 bases from V and 5 from J; bases not matched to a gene: 7. Germline V gives CDR1 ENHRY, CDR2 SYGVKD. Material for sequencing was peripheral blood. This chain uses TRBV10-3 with TRBJ1-6; 8 bases are a match to TRBD1. This receptor was obtained from a man in his fifties or sixties with active or convalescent COVID-19. The CDR3 spells CAISGSRDRHNSPLHF. The CDR3 DNA reads as TGTGCCATCAGTGGCTCCCGGGACAGGCATAATTCACCCCTCCACTTT.